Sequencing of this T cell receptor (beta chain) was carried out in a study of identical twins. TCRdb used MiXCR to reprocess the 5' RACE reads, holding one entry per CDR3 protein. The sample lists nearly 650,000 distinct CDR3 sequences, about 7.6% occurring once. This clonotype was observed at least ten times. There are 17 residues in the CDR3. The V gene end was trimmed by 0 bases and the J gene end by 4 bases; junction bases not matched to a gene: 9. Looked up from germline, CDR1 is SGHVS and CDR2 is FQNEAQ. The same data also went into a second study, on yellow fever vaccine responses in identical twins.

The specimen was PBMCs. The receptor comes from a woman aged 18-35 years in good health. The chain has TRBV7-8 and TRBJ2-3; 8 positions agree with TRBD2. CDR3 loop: CASSLAQGLVRPDTQYF. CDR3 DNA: TGTGCCAGCAGCTTAGCGCAGGGACTAGTTCGTCCAGATACGCAGTATTTT.